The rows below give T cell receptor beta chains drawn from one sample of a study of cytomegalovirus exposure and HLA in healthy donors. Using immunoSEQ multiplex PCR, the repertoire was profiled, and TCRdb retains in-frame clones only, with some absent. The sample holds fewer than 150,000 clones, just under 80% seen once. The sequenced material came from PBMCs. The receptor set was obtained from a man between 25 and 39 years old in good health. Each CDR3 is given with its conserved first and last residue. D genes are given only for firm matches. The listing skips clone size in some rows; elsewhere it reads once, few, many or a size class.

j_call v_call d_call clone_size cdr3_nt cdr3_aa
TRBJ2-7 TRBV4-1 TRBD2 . TGCGCCAGCAGCCAAGTAGCGGGGACCTACGAGCAGTACTTC CASSQVAGTYEQYF
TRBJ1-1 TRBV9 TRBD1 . TGTGCCAGCAGCGTAGGATACAGGGGGTATACTGAAGCTTTCTTT CASSVGYRGYTEAFF
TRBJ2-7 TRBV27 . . TGTGCCAGCAGTTTATCGGCATCCTACGAGCAGTACTTC CASSLSASYEQYF
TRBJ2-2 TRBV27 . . TGTGCCAGCAGTTTAGGGCAGACCGGGGAGCTGTTTTTT CASSLGQTGELFF
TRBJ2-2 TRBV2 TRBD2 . TGTGCCAGCAGTGAAAGGCTAGCGGGGGTCACCGACACCGGGGAGCTGTTTTTT CASSERLAGVTDTGELFF
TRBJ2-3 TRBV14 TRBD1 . TGTGCCAGCAGCCCGACAGGGTTGGGCACAGATACGCAGTATTTT CASSPTGLGTDTQYF
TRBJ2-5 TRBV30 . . TGTGCCTGGCAGCGGGACCAAGAGACCCAGTACTTC CAWQRDQETQYF
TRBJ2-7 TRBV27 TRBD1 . TGTGCCAGCAGTTCCACCGGGACAGGGGGTCACGAGCAGTACTTC CASSSTGTGGHEQYF
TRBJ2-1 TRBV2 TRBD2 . TGTGCCAGCGGGGGGGAAGGATCGGGTGAGCAGTTCTTC CASGGEGSGEQFF
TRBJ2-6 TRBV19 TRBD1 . TGTGCCAGTAGTGCCCCTCTGGGACAGGGCTTCTCTGGGGCCAACGTCCTGACTTTC CASSAPLGQGFSGANVLTF
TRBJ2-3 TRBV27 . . TGTGCCAGCAGATTTTCGAGCACAGATACGCAGTATTTT CASRFSSTDTQYF
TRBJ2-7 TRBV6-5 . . TGTGCCAGCAGTTTGGGACAACTCTCCTACGAGCAGTACTTC CASSLGQLSYEQYF
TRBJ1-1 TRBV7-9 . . TGTGCCAGCAGCTTAGATTCAGGGGTCACTGAAGCTTTCTTT CASSLDSGVTEAFF
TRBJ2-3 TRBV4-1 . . TGCGCCAGCAGCCCGGCGGGACTCTTGGGCACAGATACGCAGTATTTT CASSPAGLLGTDTQYF
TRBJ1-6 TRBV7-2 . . TGTGCCAGCTCGGTCGGGAATCTCAATTCACCCCTCCACTTT CASSVGNLNSPLHF
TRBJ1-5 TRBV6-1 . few TGTGCCAGCAGGTGGGGGCAGGGCAGTCAGCCCCAGCATTTT CASRWGQGSQPQHF
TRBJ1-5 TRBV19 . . TGTGCCTCCGGGATTTATCAGCCCCAGCATTTT CASGIYQPQHF
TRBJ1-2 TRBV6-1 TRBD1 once TGTGCCAGCATAGGGACAGGGGGCGCGGGAGGCTACACCTTC CASIGTGGAGGYTF
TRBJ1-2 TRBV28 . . TGTGCCAGCAGTTTTTCAGGGGCCGGCTATGGCTACACCTTC CASSFSGAGYGYTF
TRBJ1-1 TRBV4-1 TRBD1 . TGCGCCAGCAGCCAATCCCGGGACAGGGCCGCTTTCTTT CASSQSRDRAAFF
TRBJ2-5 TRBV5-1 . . TGCGCCAGCAGCTTGGCCTACCAAGAGACCCAGTACTTC CASSLAYQETQYF
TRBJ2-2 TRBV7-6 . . TGTGCCAGCAGCTTACGACAGGACAACACCGGGGAGCTGTTTTTT CASSLRQDNTGELFF
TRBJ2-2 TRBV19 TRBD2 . TGTGCCAGCAGCCCGACTAGCGCCTACACCGGGGAGCTGTTTTTT CASSPTSAYTGELFF
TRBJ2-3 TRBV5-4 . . TGTGCCAGCGCAGGACAGCACACAGATACGCAGTATTTT CASAGQHTDTQYF
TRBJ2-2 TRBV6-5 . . TGTGCCAGCAGTTCGTTCAGGGTATCGAGCACCGGGGAGCTGTTTTTT CASSSFRVSSTGELFF
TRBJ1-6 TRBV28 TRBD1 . TGTGCCAGCCTGGGTGGGGTGACAGGGAAGAGTTCACCCCTCCACTTT CASLGGVTGKSSPLHF
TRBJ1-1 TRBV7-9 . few TGTGCCAGCAGCTTAGGGCCCCCCGAAGCTTTCTTT CASSLGPPEAFF
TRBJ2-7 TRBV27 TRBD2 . TGTGCCAGCAGTTTCACTGGACTAGCGGGAGGTGGTGAGCAGTACTTC CASSFTGLAGGGEQYF
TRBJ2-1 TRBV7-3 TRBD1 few TGTGCCAGCAGCTCTAACAGGGGGCAGTACAATGAGCAGTTCTTC CASSSNRGQYNEQFF
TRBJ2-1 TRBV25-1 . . TGTGCCAGCACTTCCTTAGCTGAAAGTGTTATCGGTGAGCAGTTCTTC CASTSLAESVIGEQFF
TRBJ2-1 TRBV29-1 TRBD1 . TGCAGCGTTTGGGGTAAAACAGGGGCACTGGTCTACAATGAGCAGTTCTTC CSVWGKTGALVYNEQFF
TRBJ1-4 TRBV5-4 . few TGTGCCAGGGCAAGGGGTCCTAATGAAAAACTGTTTTTT CARARGPNEKLFF
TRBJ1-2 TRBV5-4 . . TGTGCCAGCCACACCCCCCAAACGCGGGGCTACACCTTC CASHTPQTRGYTF
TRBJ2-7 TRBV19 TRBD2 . TGTGCCAGTAGTATTATTGGAGTAGCGGGAGTGGTAGAGCAGTACTTC CASSIIGVAGVVEQYF
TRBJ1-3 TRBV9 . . TGTGCCAGCAGCGGTAGAGGAAACACCATATATTTT CASSGRGNTIYF
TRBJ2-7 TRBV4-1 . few TGCGCCAGCAGCCAAGTGGGCAGTTACGAGCAGTACTTC CASSQVGSYEQYF
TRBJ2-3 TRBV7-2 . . TGTGCCAGCAGCGCCTCCAGAGGAGATACGCAGTATTTT CASSASRGDTQYF
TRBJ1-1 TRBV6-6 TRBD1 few TGTGCCAGCAGTTACAGGACAGGGGGGACAGTGAGTGAAGCTTTCTTT CASSYRTGGTVSEAFF
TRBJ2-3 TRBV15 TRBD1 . TGTGCCACCAGCAGGACAGGGGGATGGACAGATACGCAGTATTTT CATSRTGGWTDTQYF
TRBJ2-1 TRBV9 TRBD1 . TGTGCCAGCAGCGTAGAGGGACAGGGGCCCAGCTCCTACAATGAGCAGTTCTTC CASSVEGQGPSSYNEQFF
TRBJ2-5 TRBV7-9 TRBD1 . TGTGCCAGCAGCCCCAGACCCGGGACAGGGCAAGAGACCCAGTACTTC CASSPRPGTGQETQYF
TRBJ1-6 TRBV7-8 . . TGTGCCAGCAGCCAAAGTGGGGGGGTTAATTCACCCCTCCACTTT CASSQSGGVNSPLHF
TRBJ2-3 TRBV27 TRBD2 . TGTGCCGTAGGACGGGAGGGGGTAGATACGCAGTATTTT CAVGREGVDTQYF
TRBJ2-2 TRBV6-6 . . TGTGCCAGCAGTTCCTATACTAGCACCCCCGGGGAGCTGTTTTTT CASSSYTSTPGELFF
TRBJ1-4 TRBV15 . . TGTGCCACCAGCAGGGGGTGGGGAGCAACTAATGAAAAACTGTTTTTT CATSRGWGATNEKLFF
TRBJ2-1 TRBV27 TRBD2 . TGTGCCAGCAGTTTCGGGAGGCAACCGAATGAGCAGTTCTTC CASSFGRQPNEQFF
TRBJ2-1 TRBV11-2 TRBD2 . TGTGCCAGCAGCCCCACTAGCGGGAGGGGTGAGCAGTTCTTC CASSPTSGRGEQFF
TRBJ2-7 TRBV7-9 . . TGTTCCAGCAGCTTAGGTCCAGCGGCTGCCTACGAGCAGTACTTC CSSSLGPAAAYEQYF
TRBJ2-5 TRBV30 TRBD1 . TGTGCCTGGAGGGCAGGGGGTGCTCAAGAGACCCAGTACTTC CAWRAGGAQETQYF
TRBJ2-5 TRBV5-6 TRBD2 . TGTGCCAGCACCTTCCGTTGGGGCGGGAGTGTCTTCGGGAAGACCCAGTACTTC CASTFRWGGSVFGKTQYF
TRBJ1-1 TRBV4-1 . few TGCGCCAGCAGCCATCCAGTGAACACTGAAGCTTTCTTT CASSHPVNTEAFF
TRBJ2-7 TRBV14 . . TGTGCCAGCAGCTCAAGGAATAGCGTAGAGCAGTACTTC CASSSRNSVEQYF
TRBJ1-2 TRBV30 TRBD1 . TGTGCCTGGAGTGTTGGAGGGGGCAAGTATGGCTACACCTTC CAWSVGGGKYGYTF